This T cell receptor beta chain originates from a study of regulatory T cells in long-lasting Graves disease (TCRdb year 2021). The study in broad terms: Patients with newly diagnosed Graves' disease had been on antithyroid drugs for under 3 months. The study took place in China and was registered as a clinical trial. A total of 35 or so samples underwent TCR sequencing: roughly 13 from persistent and roughly 20 from newly diagnosed Graves' disease patients. Peripheral blood TCR sequencing and RNA sequencing compared persistent Graves' disease patients with newly diagnosed Graves' disease patients. Results the study describes overall, beyond this receptor: The authors noted that the small sample size was a limitation that may lower accuracy. Preferential use of TRBV28, TRBJ1-2 and TRBJ2-5 was observed in persistent disease, whereas TRBV20-1 and TRBJ2-1 were favored in newly diagnosed disease. Persistent patients shared more public clonotypes among themselves (around 3,000) than newly diagnosed patients did (over 900). Persistent Graves' disease patients showed lower TCR Shannon entropy and fewer highly expanded clones than newly diagnosed patients, suggesting clonal expansion. Sequencing and analysis were limited to the TCR beta chain. Because the primary lesion, thyroid tissue, could not be accessed, the study looked at peripheral blood alone.

This clonotype was observed a few times. Its cognate antigen has yet to be identified. Base qualities are not at hand, and no much larger clone is one base apart. The library came from multiplex PCR. This sample was sequenced with an Illumina HiSeq 4000. To build TCR beta libraries, CDR3 regions were amplified by Arm-PCR using iRepertoire HTBI primers. Gel purification was performed on PCR products prior to sequencing. Under the source paper's analysis protocol: Gene usage analysis of CDR3 amino acid clonotypes relied on the roughly 58 TRBV and 14 TRBJ segments identified across samples. COPE and FqMerger were used to merge the filtered high-quality paired reads into contigs. Contigs were aligned with BLAST to IMGT TRBV, TRBD and TRBJ reference genes, and CDR3 was defined per IMGT. Clonotypes above 0.1% frequency were classified as highly expanded clones. Shannon entropy served as the measure of repertoire diversity, while the Gini coefficient captured V-J evenness. A clonotype was considered public if more than one individual shared it. TCRdb handled the public reads itself, with Q25 trimming in fastp and clone calling in MiXCR, and kept productive beta chains. Here each entry gathers all rows of one CDR3 protein and keeps the most common genes and DNA. In this record, the V and J calls reflect TCRdb's handling and not the investigators' own analysis. In all, the sample holds about 620,000 distinct CDR3 sequences, and approximately 15% of those were seen once. The ten most abundant clones make up 18% of the sample.

Read against the paper, the sample's time point label means: newly diagnosed GD, antithyroid drugs for less than 3 months. For both TCR sequencing and RNA sequencing, RNA was extracted from PBMCs in TRIzol. The diagnosis of Graves' disease followed American Thyroid Association guidelines. Patients for the study were recruited at an endocrinology department in Xi'an, China. Each patient gave 7.5 to 10 milliliters of peripheral blood, collected in an EDTA anticoagulant tube. PBMCs were isolated by Ficoll Paque Plus density gradient separation without further T cell sorting. An Agilent 2100 Bioanalyzer and agarose gel were used to check RNA quality, and a NanoDrop 2000 was used to measure RNA concentration. Trimming removed 4 bases from V and 6 bases from J; the gene matches leave 12 bases unexplained. CDR1 SGHDT and CDR2 YYEEEE were looked up in the germline V gene. The CDR3 spans 16 residues, from the cysteine through the phenylalanine. The entry retains the CDR3 DNA only, 48 bases that are in frame from base 1.

These data are also associated with another study on T cells in Graves' hyperthyroidism and ophthalmopathy. The second publication reports: Stable Graves' hyperthyroidism was defined as the absence of progression to ophthalmopathy over 18 months of follow-up. The hyperthyroidism patients were between 18 and 65 years old and newly diagnosed, with a disease duration of less than 2 months. Any patient with an uncontrolled infection, another autoimmune disease, pregnancy or lactation was excluded. Clinical symptoms, serum thyroxine and TRAb, thyroid ultrasound, and orbital computed tomography formed the basis for the diagnoses. For the first round of RT-PCR on the TCR CDR3, the HTBI primer set was used together with the Qiagen OneStep RT-PCR kit. Most expanded thyroid clonotypes (frequency above 0.001) were also detected in blood, a finding suggesting that blood repertoires may reflect thyroid immune responses. In cross-validation, a model built on a 13 V-J signature told ophthalmopathy apart from stable hyperthyroidism with approximately 90% sensitivity and about 81% specificity, and in testing the same model reached 80%/75%. In validation, progression to ophthalmopathy was predicted by the model with almost 71% sensitivity and roughly 76% specificity, a median of approximately 6.5 months before onset. To identify TCR V-J signatures that set the groups apart, the researchers used a discovery cohort of 90 to 100 patients, made up of around 40 with Graves' ophthalmopathy and 57 with stable Graves' hyperthyroidism. Prospective prediction of ophthalmopathy was tested in an independent validation cohort consisting of some 20 hyperthyroidism patients and around 16 patients who later progressed to ophthalmopathy. The 100 discovery patients were randomly divided into training and test sets at a 7:3 ratio. In addition, the study compared T-cell repertoires in thyroid tissue and in blood from roughly 6 Graves' hyperthyroidism patients. Once sampling was done, hyperthyroidism patients were given methimazole at a starting dose of 30 mg daily, whereas ophthalmopathy patients were given high-dose intravenous methylprednisolone. A second multiplex PCR round built the libraries, followed by size selection and purification. Sequencing of the libraries was done on an Illumina HiSeq2000 using paired-end 100 bp reads. SOAPnuke was used to process the raw data, with reads discarded if the reads contained adapters or uncalled bases, had a mean Phred below 15, or lacked an exact constant-primer or identifier match. COPE v1.2.5 was used to merge high-quality paired reads, and clonotypes were defined as unique nucleotide sequences. MiTCR v1.1 was used to align clonotypes to the IMGT TRBV, TRBD and TRBJ reference segments. Analysis was restricted to V-J combinations with a frequency above 0.0001, which covered roughly 99% of repertoires. A TCS score was defined as the ratio between F50 (clonal expansion) and ExV (chaos), using BLOSUM62-based TCRdist between CDR3 peptides within each V-J. Welch's t-statistics and random forest reduced several hundred V-J features to roughly 13, which were used in a naive Bayes classifier (R e1071). Sample size was not statistically predetermined, and investigators were not blinded to group allocation. According to the paper, TCR Vbeta CDR3 sequencing was carried out on about 140 peripheral blood samples, which came from more than 40 ophthalmopathy, approximately 72 hyperthyroidism and about 17 progressor patients.

The V and J genes are TRBV5-6 and TRBJ1-2, with TRBD1 matching 10 junction bases. The sample consisted of peripheral blood mononuclear cells (PBMCs), taken at new diagnosis, from a patient treated with antithyroid drugs. This TCR derives from a woman aged 25-40 years with Graves disease. Donor details come from another sample of the same person, matched by shared clones. The DNA sequence is as follows: TGTGCCAGCAGCAGCTATGGACAGGGGGGCAAGAATGGCTACACCTTC. This is translated as CASSSYGQGGKNGYTF.